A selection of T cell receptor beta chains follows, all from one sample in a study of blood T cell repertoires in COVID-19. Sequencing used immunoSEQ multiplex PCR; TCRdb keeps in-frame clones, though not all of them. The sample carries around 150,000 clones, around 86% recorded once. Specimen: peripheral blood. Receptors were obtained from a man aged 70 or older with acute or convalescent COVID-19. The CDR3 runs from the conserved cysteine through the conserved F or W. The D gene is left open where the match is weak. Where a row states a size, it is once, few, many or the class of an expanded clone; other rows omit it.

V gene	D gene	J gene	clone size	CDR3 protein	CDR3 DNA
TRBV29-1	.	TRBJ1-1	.	CSVVGGLNTEAFF	TGCAGCGTTGTCGGGGGATTGAACACTGAAGCTTTCTTT
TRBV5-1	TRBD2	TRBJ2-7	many	CASSFGAGGSYEQYF	TGCGCCAGCAGCTTCGGAGCGGGAGGGTCCTACGAGCAGTACTTC
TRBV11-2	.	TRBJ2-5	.	CASSFAPGRQETQYF	TGTGCCAGCAGCTTTGCTCCAGGGCGCCAAGAGACCCAGTACTTC
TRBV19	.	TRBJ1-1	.	CASSISGGGNTEAFF	TGTGCCAGTAGTATATCGGGAGGGGGGAACACTGAAGCTTTCTTT
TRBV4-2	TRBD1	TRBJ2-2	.	CASSRHLGQGAGGELFF	TGTGCCAGCAGCCGACATTTGGGACAGGGGGCTGGCGGGGAGCTGTTTTTT
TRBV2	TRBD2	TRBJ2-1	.	CASSELAGGPNEQFF	TGTGCCAGCAGTGAACTAGCGGGAGGGCCCAATGAGCAGTTCTTC
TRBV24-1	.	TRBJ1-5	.	CATSDGGTGQPQHF	TGTGCCACCAGTGATGGGGGGACGGGTCAGCCCCAGCATTTT
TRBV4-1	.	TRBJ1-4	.	CASSQGGGVEKLFF	TGCGCCAGCAGCCAAGGAGGGGGAGTAGAAAAACTGTTTTTT
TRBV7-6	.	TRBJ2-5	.	CASSLGQAIQETQYF	TGTGCCAGCAGCTTAGGACAGGCGATTCAAGAGACCCAGTACTTC
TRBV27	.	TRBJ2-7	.	CASSFRGSYEQYF	TGTGCCAGCAGTTTTCGGGGATCCTACGAGCAGTACTTC
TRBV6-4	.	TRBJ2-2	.	CASRPGVTGELFF	TGTGCCAGCAGGCCAGGGGTCACCGGGGAGCTGTTTTTT
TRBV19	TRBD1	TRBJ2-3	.	CASRLTGSSTDTQYF	TGTGCCAGTAGACTGACAGGGAGCTCCACAGATACGCAGTATTTT
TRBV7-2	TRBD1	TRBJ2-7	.	CASSPAGTGRNEQYF	TGTGCCAGCAGCCCCGCCGGGACAGGGAGAAACGAGCAGTACTTC
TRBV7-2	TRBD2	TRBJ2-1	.	CASSLELRLTSAYNEQFF	TGTGCCAGCAGCTTAGAGCTCCGACTGACTAGCGCCTACAATGAGCAGTTCTTC
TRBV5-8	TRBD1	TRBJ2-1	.	CASSLALSWTGEIYNEQFF	TGTGCCAGCAGCTTGGCCCTTTCCTGGACAGGGGAAATCTACAATGAGCAGTTCTTC
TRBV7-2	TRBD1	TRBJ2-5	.	CASSPLTGGETQYF	TGTGCCAGCAGCCCCTTGACAGGGGGAGAGACCCAGTACTTC
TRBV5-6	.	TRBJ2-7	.	CASSLGTLKTYEQYF	TGTGCCAGCAGCCTCGGGACTCTCAAGACCTACGAGCAGTACTTC
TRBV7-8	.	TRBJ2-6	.	CASSLASRGSGANVLTF	TGTGCCAGCAGCTTAGCGAGTAGGGGCTCTGGGGCCAACGTCCTGACTTTC
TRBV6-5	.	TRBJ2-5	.	CASSEGQETQYF	TGTGCCAGTTCGGAGGGCCAAGAGACCCAGTACTTC
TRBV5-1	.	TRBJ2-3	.	CASSLQGDWTDTQYF	TGCGCCAGCAGCCTTCAAGGGGATTGGACAGATACGCAGTATTTT
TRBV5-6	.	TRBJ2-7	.	CASREAGRENEQYF	TGTGCCAGCAGAGAGGCGGGAAGAGAGAACGAGCAGTACTTC
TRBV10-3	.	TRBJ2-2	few	CATKSAGASVGELFF	TGTGCCACCAAGTCGGCAGGGGCGAGCGTCGGGGAGCTGTTTTTT
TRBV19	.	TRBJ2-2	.	CASSIGGGNGELFF	TGTGCCAGTAGTATAGGAGGGGGTAACGGGGAGCTGTTTTTT
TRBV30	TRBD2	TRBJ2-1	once	CAWRKGLAAYNEQFF	TGTGCCTGGAGGAAGGGACTAGCGGCCTACAATGAGCAGTTCTTC
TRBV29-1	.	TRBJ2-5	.	CSGSRGVETQYF	TGCAGCGGAAGCAGGGGGGTAGAGACCCAGTACTTC
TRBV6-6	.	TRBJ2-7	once	CASSYAGTHYEQYF	TGTGCCAGCAGTTACGCCGGGACACATTACGAGCAGTACTTC
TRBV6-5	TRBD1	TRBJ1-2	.	CASMSIGTDFYGYTF	TGTGCCAGCATGTCGATAGGGACAGATTTTTATGGCTACACCTTC
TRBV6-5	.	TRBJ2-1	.	CASSPEPYNEQFF	TGTGCCAGCAGCCCAGAACCCTACAATGAGCAGTTCTTC
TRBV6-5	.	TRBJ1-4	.	CASSYFGQGRAKLFF	TGTGCCAGCAGTTACTTCGGGCAGGGGAGGGCTAAACTGTTTTTT
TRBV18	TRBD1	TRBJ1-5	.	CASSPRQGAVTQPQHF	TGTGCCAGCTCACCTCGACAGGGGGCTGTCACTCAGCCCCAGCATTTT
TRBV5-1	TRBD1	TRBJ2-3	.	CASSLVGTGGPDTQYF	TGCGCCAGCAGCTTGGTTGGGACAGGGGGCCCAGATACGCAGTATTTT
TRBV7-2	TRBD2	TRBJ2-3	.	CASSLRFASGIPDTQYF	TGTGCCAGCAGCTTAAGGTTTGCTAGCGGGATCCCAGATACGCAGTATTTT
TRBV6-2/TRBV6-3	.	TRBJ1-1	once	CASSYALPPGQGKAFF	TGTGCCAGCAGTTACGCTCTTCCCCCCGGTCAGGGAAAAGCTTTCTTT
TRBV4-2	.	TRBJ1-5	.	CASSQDSGANQPQHF	TGTGCCAGCAGCCAAGATTCAGGGGCAAATCAGCCCCAGCATTTT
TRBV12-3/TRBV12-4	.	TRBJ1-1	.	CASGHWVGNEAFF	TGTGCCAGCGGACATTGGGTAGGGAATGAAGCTTTCTTT
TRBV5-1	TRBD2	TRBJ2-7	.	CASSRSGSGSYEQYF	TGCGCCAGCAGCCGCAGCGGGAGTGGCTCCTACGAGCAGTACTTC
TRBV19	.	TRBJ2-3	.	CASMDSYFTDTQYF	TGTGCCAGTATGGACAGTTACTTCACAGATACGCAGTATTTT
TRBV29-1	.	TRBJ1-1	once	CSVEEGPAGTEAFF	TGCAGCGTTGAAGAGGGGCCAGCGGGCACTGAAGCTTTCTTT
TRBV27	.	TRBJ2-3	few	CASIPTESTDTQYF	TGTGCCAGCATCCCGACTGAGAGCACAGATACGCAGTATTTT
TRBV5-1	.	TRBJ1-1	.	CASSLDRDATEAFF	TGCGCCAGCAGCTTGGACAGGGACGCCACTGAAGCTTTCTTT
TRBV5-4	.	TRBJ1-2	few	CASSLAGSNNYGYTF	TGTGCCAGCAGCTTGGCGGGATCTAATAACTATGGCTACACCTTC
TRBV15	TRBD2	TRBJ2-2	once	CATSRDSGKTGELFF	TGTGCCACCAGCAGAGATAGCGGGAAGACCGGGGAGCTGTTTTTT
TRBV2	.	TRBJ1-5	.	CASSESINQPQHF	TGTGCCAGCAGTGAATCCATTAATCAGCCCCAGCATTTT
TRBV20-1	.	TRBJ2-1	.	CSASRGEQFF	TGCAGTGCTAGTAGGGGGGAGCAGTTCTTC
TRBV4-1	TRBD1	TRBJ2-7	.	CASSQGGQAAYEQYF	TGCGCCAGCAGCCAAGGTGGACAGGCGGCCTACGAGCAGTACTTC
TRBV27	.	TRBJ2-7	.	CASSFGGHQPYEQYF	TGTGCCAGCAGTTTTGGGGGACACCAACCCTACGAGCAGTACTTC